The source of this TCR beta chain is a study of tumor-infiltrating lymphocytes in localized non-small cell lung cancer. As for the study in general: From each patient, both tumor and uninvolved lung, non-adjacent to tumor, were sampled.

Details on this clone: Its target is not known.

Repertoires were generated with immunoSEQ multiplex PCR, while TCRdb's copy carries only in-frame clones and drops some. Of 8,500 to 9,500 clones in the sample, around 75% are singletons; the top ten hold roughly 5.7%. Notes on the study in general: TCR sequencing covered a subset of patients with enough tissue.

The sequence derives from a human donor with non-small cell lung cancer. Specimen: uninvolved lung tissue not adjacent to the tumor.

CDR3: CASRTQGGAGEQFF. The CDR3 DNA follows: TGTGCCAGCAGAACCCAGGGGGGGGCAGGGGAGCAGTTCTTC. V gene TRBV6-5 combines with J gene TRBJ2-1; the D call may be TRBD1 or TRBD2 (7 bases each). CDR3 length: 14 residues. Per the germline V gene, CDR1 is MNHEY and CDR2 is SVGAGI. V was cut by 6 bases and J by 10 bases, with 19 bases left in between.